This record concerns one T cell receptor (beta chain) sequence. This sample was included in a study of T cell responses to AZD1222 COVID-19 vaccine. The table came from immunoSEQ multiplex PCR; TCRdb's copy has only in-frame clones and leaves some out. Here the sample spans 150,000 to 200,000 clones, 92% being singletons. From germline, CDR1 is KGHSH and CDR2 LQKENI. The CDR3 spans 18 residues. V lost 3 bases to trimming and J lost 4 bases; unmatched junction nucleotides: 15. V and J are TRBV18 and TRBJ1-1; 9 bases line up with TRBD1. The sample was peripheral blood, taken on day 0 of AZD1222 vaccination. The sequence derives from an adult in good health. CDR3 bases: TGTGCCAGCTCACCCGTCCCGGGACAGGGATTGAAGGGCACTGAAGCTTTCTTT. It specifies CASSPVPGQGLKGTEAFF.